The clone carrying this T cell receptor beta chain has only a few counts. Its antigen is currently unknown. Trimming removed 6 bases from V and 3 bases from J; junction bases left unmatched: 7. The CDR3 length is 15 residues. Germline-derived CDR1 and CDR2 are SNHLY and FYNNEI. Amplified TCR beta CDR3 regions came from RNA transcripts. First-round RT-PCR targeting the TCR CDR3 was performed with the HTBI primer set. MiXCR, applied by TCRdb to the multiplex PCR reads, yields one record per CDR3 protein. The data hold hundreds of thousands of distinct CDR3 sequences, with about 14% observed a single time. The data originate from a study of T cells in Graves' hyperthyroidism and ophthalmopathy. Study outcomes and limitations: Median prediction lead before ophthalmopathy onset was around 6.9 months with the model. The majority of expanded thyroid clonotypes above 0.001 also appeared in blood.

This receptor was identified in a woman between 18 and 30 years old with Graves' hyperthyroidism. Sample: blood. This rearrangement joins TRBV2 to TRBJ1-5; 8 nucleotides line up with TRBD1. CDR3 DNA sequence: TGTGCCAGCAGAGGGGACAGGACAACCAATCAGCCCCAGCATTTT. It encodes CASRGDRTTNQPQHF.